This TCR beta chain was obtained from a study of T cells in Graves' hyperthyroidism and ophthalmopathy. Amplification of TCR beta CDR3 regions was performed using RNA transcripts as template. Researchers ran a first-round RT-PCR on the TCR CDR3 using the HTBI primer set. One entry per CDR3 protein results from TCRdb running MiXCR on the multiplex PCR reads. The sample has 600,000 to 900,000 distinct CDR3 sequences; 15% to 20% are singletons. Germline lookup yields CDR1 SGHNT and CDR2 YENEEA. CDR3 size: 21 residues. V lost 0 bases, J lost 0 bases, and 24 bases lay in between. Patients aged 18 to 65 had newly diagnosed hyperthyroidism of under 2 months' duration. Researchers barred patients who had uncontrolled infection, other autoimmune disease, pregnancy or lactation.

The receptor was isolated from a man aged 18 to 29 with Graves' hyperthyroidism. The chain has TRBV11-3 and TRBJ2-1, with D possibly being TRBD2 (5 bases). The sample comprised blood. CDR3 nucleotides: TGTGCCAGCAGCTTAGATATGGAGCGGATAACGCTAACCGCCTCCTACAATGAGCAGTTCTTC. Translating gives CASSLDMERITLTASYNEQFF.